These 25 T cell receptor beta chains were sequenced from one sample in a study of Ad26.COV2.S vaccination and SARS-CoV-2 variants. The protocol was immunoSEQ multiplex PCR, while the TCRdb copy is restricted to in-frame clones and leaves out a portion. The data show around 320,000 clones, 70% to 90% seen once. The treatment denotes: some 20 received Ad26.COV2.S at low or high dose, single or two shots; about 5 received placebo; per-sample allocation not given. Specimens were obtained on day 63 following the first vaccine or placebo injection. The starting material was peripheral blood, obtained in a trial of Ad26.COV2.S vaccine versus placebo. These receptors all come from a person aged 18 to 65 who received the Ad26.COV2.S COVID-19 vaccine or a placebo.

The genes are TRBV28 and TRBJ2-4, with TRBD1 matching over 7 bases. The V gene end was trimmed by 6 bases and the J gene end by 0 bases; junction bases not matched to a gene: 8. The CDR3 runs to 16 residues. Germline V lookup: CDR1 MDHEN, CDR2 SYDVKM. This chain's CDR3 is CASRSQGLVAKNIQYF. The CDR3, as DNA: TGTGCCAGCAGGTCACAGGGGTTGGTAGCCAAAAACATTCAGTACTTC. Full variable domain (outside the CDR3, taken from reference TRBV28 and TRBJ2-4): DVKVTQSSRYLVKRTGEKVFLECVQDMDHENMFWYRQDPGLGLRLIYFSYDVKMKEKGDIPEGYSVSREKKERFSLILESASTNQTSMYLCASRSQGLVAKNIQYFGAGTRLSVL.

CDR3 in amino acids: CASRPTSVYGYTF. The CDR3 nucleotides read TGTGCCAGCAGACCGACAAGCGTCTATGGCTACACCTTC. The rearrangement uses TRBV7-2 and TRBJ1-2; D not certain. The CDR3 has 13 amino acids. The V end lost 6 bases, the J end lost 4 bases, and 12 bases lay between the germline ends. Germline values: CDR1 SGHTA, CDR2 FQGNSA.

The chain carries TRBV5-4 and TRBJ2-1; TRBD1 matches 7 bases. Trimming removed 2 bases from V and 5 bases from J; junction bases left unmatched: 4. Germline V gene lookup returns CDR1 SGHNT and CDR2 YYREEE (reference sequence). The CDR3 has 14 amino acids. CDR3 loop: CASSLQGTHNEQFF. CDR3 sequence (DNA): TGTGCCAGCAGCTTACAGGGGACCCACAATGAGCAGTTCTTC.

This chain joins TRBV4-2 and TRBJ2-2; 9 bases map to TRBD2. The germline V gene encodes CDR1 LGHNA and CDR2 YNFKEQ. This CDR3 is 15 amino acids long. The J segment lost 4 bases and the V segment lost 1 base, leaving 1 base of the junction unmatched. CDR3 region: CASSQVLAGTGELFF. The CDR3 bases are TGTGCCAGCAGCCAAGTACTAGCGGGCACCGGGGAGCTGTTTTTT.

J is TRBJ2-3 and V is TRBV3-1 (or the pseudogene TRBV3-2); TRBD1 or TRBD2 may be the D gene (5 bases each). The V end lost 4 bases, the J end lost 1 base, and 9 bases lay between the germline ends. Per germline, CDR1 LGHDT and CDR2 YNNKEL (reference sequence). The CDR3 has 14 residues. The CDR3 reads CASSPGARTDTQYF. Written as DNA, the CDR3 is TGTGCCAGCAGCCCCGGGGCCCGCACAGATACGCAGTATTTT.

The CDR3 loop is CASSLLQGLGKNIQYF. The DNA of the CDR3 is TGTGCCAGCAGCTTGTTACAGGGACTAGGCAAAAACATTCAGTACTTC. The chain recombines TRBV5-6 with TRBJ2-4; TRBD2 matches 8 bases. The CDR3 covers 16 residues. CDR1 is SGHDT, CDR2 YYEEEE, per germline. V lost 1 base and J lost 3; bases outside the gene matches: 6.

The rearrangement links TRBV28 to TRBJ2-5, with D possibly TRBD1 on 5 matching bases. Germline V CDR1 and CDR2: MDHEN, SYDVKM. The germline V and J ends were trimmed by 5 bases and 4 bases, with 14 bases remaining between them. The CDR3 covers 14 residues. CDR3 bases: TGTGCCAGCAGTACCAGGACATCGCGAGAGACCCAGTACTTC. It yields the protein CASSTRTSRETQYF.

As regards this clone: In the same sample, other DNA sequences code for this CDR3. The V and J genes are TRBV10-3 and TRBJ1-5, with TRBD1 as a possible D gene (5 bases). The V and J ends lost 2 bases and 4 bases respectively, with 6 bases between them. The CDR3 has 13 residues. From germline, CDR1 is ENHRY and CDR2 SYGVKD. CDR3 coding DNA: TGTGCCATCAGTGAGGGGGGGAATCAGCCCCAGCATTTT. This translates into CAISEGGNQPQHF.

This chain connects TRBV5-1 to TRBJ1-4, with TRBD1 matching over 9 bases. This CDR3 is 16 amino acids long. The V gene end was trimmed by 0 bases and the J gene end by 8 bases; junction bases not matched to a gene: 8. CDR1 and CDR2 (germline): SGHRS, YFSETQ. The CDR3 DNA follows: TGCGCCAGCAGCTTGGAGGGGACAGGGTCATACGAAAAACTGTTTTTT. As protein: CASSLEGTGSYEKLFF.

V and J are TRBV4-1 and TRBJ1-5; D is undetermined. Trimming cost V 4 bases and J 5 bases, with 9 bases left between them. CDR3 length: 13 residues. Germline V gene data show CDR1 as MGHRA and CDR2 as YSYEKL. The CDR3 region has the DNA TGCGCCAGCAGCCGAAGGAGGGATCAGCCCCAGCATTTT. Translation gives CASSRRRDQPQHF.

Points on this clone: Different DNA sequences within this sample yield the same CDR3. The genes are TRBV7-9 and TRBJ2-5; no firm D call. The V end was cut by 3 bases, the J end by 4 bases, with 3 bases between. CDR3 length equals 11 residues. The germline CDR1 and CDR2 sequences are SEHNR and FQNEAQ (reference sequence). CDR3 in amino acids: CASSFGETQYF. CDR3 DNA sequence: TGTGCCAGCAGCTTTGGAGAGACCCAGTACTTC.

This clone was seen only a few times. The chain uses TRBV2 and TRBJ2-3; D remains unclear. Between the trimmed V and J ends, which lost 4 bases and 2 bases, there was a span of 1 base. The CDR3 is made up of 11 amino acids. Looked up from germline, CDR1 is SNHLY and CDR2 is FYNNEI. This CDR3 reads CASSATDTQYF. The CDR3 nucleotides read TGTGCCAGCAGTGCCACAGATACGCAGTATTTT.

This clone has only one observation. CDR3 DNA sequence: TGTGCCAGCAGCCTGGGAGGGGCAGATACGCAGTATTTT. Translation: CASSLGGADTQYF. This chain joins TRBV3-1 (or the pseudogene TRBV3-2) and TRBJ2-3; 7 bases are a match to TRBD2. The CDR3 runs 13 residues. Germline V gives CDR1 LGHDT, CDR2 YNNKEL (reference sequence). V was pared by 4 bases and J by 4 bases, with 2 bases of the junction left unmatched.

The V gene is TRBV11-1, the J gene TRBJ2-7; TRBD1 matches 9 bases. In germline, CDR1 is SGHAT, CDR2 FQDESV (reference sequence). V lost 5 bases and J lost 3; bases outside the gene matches: 8. The CDR3 consists of 15 residues. The CDR3 reads CASSQGQGPYYEQYF. DNA of the CDR3: TGTGCCAGCAGCCAAGGACAGGGGCCCTACTACGAGCAGTACTTC.

The chain employs TRBV5-1 and TRBJ1-1, with TRBD1 matching over 8 bases. The V segment lost 6 bases and the J segment 1 base; nucleotides outside the gene matches: 5. Germline-derived CDR1 and CDR2 are SGHRS and YFSETQ. The CDR3 is 14 amino acids. CDR3 amino acids: CASTDRGGNTEAFF. In nucleotides, the CDR3 is TGCGCCAGCACAGACAGGGGAGGGAACACTGAAGCTTTCTTT.

The chain is built from TRBV7-8 and TRBJ2-2, with TRBD2 matching 13 bases. The CDR3 runs to 18 residues. J lost 7 bases, V lost 1 base, and 9 bases had no gene match. Germline CDR1 SGHVS, CDR2 FQNEAQ. The CDR3 DNA is TGTGCCAGCAGCTTAGGCCTTACTAGCGGGGGGGCCAGCGGGGAGCTGTTTTTT. Translated: CASSLGLTSGGASGELFF.

The chain employs TRBV2 and TRBJ2-1; D is possibly TRBD2 (5 bases). V dropped 3 bases and J dropped 15 bases, with 12 bases sitting between them. The CDR3 extends over 11 amino acids. The germline CDR1 and CDR2 sequences are SNHLY and FYNNEI. CDR3 region: CASSDTGVRFF. The CDR3 coding sequence is TGTGCCAGCAGTGATACCGGGGTCAGGTTCTTC.

This clone was seen only a few times. The chain is built from TRBV5-4 and TRBJ1-1, with D unclear. The CDR3 sequence is 15 residues long. Germline CDR1 SGHNT, CDR2 YYREEE (reference sequence). V lost 5 bases and J lost 4, with 18 bases in between. The CDR3 DNA is TGTGCCAGCAGATTCAAGGGCGGCGTGGGCACTGAAGCTTTCTTT. This sequence encodes CASRFKGGVGTEAFF.

This chain uses TRBV7-9 with TRBJ1-1, with D perhaps TRBD1 (6 bases). V lost 5 bases to trimming and J lost 2 bases, with 15 bases between them. Germline V CDR1 and CDR2: SEHNR, FQNEAQ (reference sequence). There are 15 residues in the CDR3. CDR3 nucleotides: TGTGCCAGCAGCCCACTGACAGGCGGTAACACTGAAGCTTTCTTT. Protein sequence: CASSPLTGGNTEAFF.

This chain joins TRBV5-1 and TRBJ2-1, with a tentative D call TRBD1 (6 bases). CDR1 is SGHRS, CDR2 YFSETQ, per germline. The CDR3 runs to 15 residues. Trimming pared 0 bases from V and 2 bases from J, leaving 9 bases between. DNA for the CDR3: TGCGCCAGCAGCTTGGTAACAGGGCCCTACAATGAGCAGTTCTTC. This sequence encodes CASSLVTGPYNEQFF.

The rearrangement uses TRBV21-1 and TRBJ1-6; the table's D call of TRBD1 was not tested on the DNA. TRBV21-1 is assigned pseudogene status. The CDR3 sequence is 15 residues long. The CDR3 DNA is TGTGCCAGCAGCGCATCACAGGGGCTCCATTCACCCCTCCACTTT. The encoded protein is CASSASQGLHSPLHF.

The rearrangement uses TRBV4-2 and TRBJ1-6; maybe TRBD1 (5 bases). The CDR3 is made up of 17 amino acids. With 0 bases removed from V and 9 bases from J, the gap between germline ends came to 18 bases. Germline V lookup: CDR1 LGHNA, CDR2 YNFKEQ. The CDR3: CASSQDLGRGDRSPLHF. The CDR3 DNA sequence: TGTGCCAGCAGCCAAGATCTGGGAAGGGGAGATCGTTCACCCCTCCACTTT.

The gene calls are TRBV6-5 and TRBJ1-1; the D is unclear. Between the trimmed V and J ends, which lost 7 bases and 1 base, there was a span of 7 bases. This CDR3 contains 12 residues. Germline values: CDR1 MNHEY, CDR2 SVGAGI. The CDR3 DNA is TGTGCCAGCATTCGCGGGAACACTGAAGCTTTCTTT. Residues: CASIRGNTEAFF.

The rearrangement links TRBV9 to TRBJ1-1; D perhaps matches TRBD1 (5 bases). The CDR3 has 18 residues. Germline-derived CDR1 and CDR2 are SGDLS and YYNGEE. The V end lost 4 bases, the J end lost 2 bases, and 24 bases lay between the germline ends. The CDR3 here is CASSQNPGTVESNTEAFF. CDR3 coding DNA: TGTGCCAGCAGCCAAAATCCCGGGACGGTGGAATCCAACACTGAAGCTTTCTTT.

This chain connects TRBV5-1 to TRBJ1-2; the match to TRBD1 covers 8 bases. This CDR3 has 15 residues. CDR1 SGHRS and CDR2 YFSETQ come from the germline V gene. V shed 4 bases, J shed 1 base, and the junction held 6 bases outside the gene matches. The CDR3 DNA follows: TGCGCCAGCAGCCCGCAACAGGGGGTTAACTATGGCTACACCTTC. Translating gives CASSPQQGVNYGYTF.